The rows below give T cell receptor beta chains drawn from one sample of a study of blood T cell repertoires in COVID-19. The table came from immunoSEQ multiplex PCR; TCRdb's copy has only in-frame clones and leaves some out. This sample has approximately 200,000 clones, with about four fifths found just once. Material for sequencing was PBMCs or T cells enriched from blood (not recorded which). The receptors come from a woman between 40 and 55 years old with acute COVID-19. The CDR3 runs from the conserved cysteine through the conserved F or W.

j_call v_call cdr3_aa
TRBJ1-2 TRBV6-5 CASSTLAGGGYTF
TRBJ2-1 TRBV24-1 CATSDSGTGRYNEQFF
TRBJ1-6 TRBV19 CASSRQTNSPLHF
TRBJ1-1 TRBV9 CASSVDGTAMNTEAFF
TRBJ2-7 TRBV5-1 CASSSTYFTGDEREQYF
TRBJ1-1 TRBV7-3 CASSPTGGTEAFF
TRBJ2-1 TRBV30 CAWSRGQGGEQFF
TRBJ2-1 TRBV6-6 CASRIGQANNNEQFF
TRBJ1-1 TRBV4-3 CASSQMLTGNTEAFF
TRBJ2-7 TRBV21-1 CASSKGERESKYEQYF
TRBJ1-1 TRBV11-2 CASSFDRGSTEAFF
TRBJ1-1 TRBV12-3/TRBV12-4 CASSLRTEAFF
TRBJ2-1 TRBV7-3 CASSTGLAGGDNEQFF
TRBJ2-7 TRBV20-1 CSASPPRYEQYF
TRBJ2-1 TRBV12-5 CASGNRVRSYNEQFF
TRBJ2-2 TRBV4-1 CASSQVARESLGTGELFF
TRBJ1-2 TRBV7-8 CASSLAPGVGYGYTF
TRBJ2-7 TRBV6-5 CASSYRMTDYSYEQYF
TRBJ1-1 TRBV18 CASSPRQGAGNTEAFF
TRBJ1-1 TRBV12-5 CASGAYGGTGVENTEAFF
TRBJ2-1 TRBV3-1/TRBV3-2 CASSHPQGYVAEQFF
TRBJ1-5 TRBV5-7 CASSWAGELSNQPQHF
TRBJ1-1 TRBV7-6 CASSLMLGQQTPEAFF
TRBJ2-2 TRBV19 CASSIGEFASNTGELFF
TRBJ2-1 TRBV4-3 CASSQTWSGTGSYEQFF
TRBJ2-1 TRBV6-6 CASKPPGYNEQFF
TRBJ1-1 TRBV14 CASSPGRGWDTEAFF
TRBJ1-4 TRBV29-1 CSVEDPWANEKLFF
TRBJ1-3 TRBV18 CASSTLTASGNTIYF
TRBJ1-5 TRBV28 CASSPPLGTQNQPQHF
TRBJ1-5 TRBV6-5 CASSYSRYNQPQHF
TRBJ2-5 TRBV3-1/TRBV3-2 CASRDSQETQYF
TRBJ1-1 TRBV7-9 CASSSTVGGSITEAFF
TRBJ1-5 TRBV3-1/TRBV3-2 CASSQGKDRVGNQPQHF
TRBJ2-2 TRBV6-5 CASRKTNTGELFF
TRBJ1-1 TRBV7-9 CASSSPPLLINTEAFF
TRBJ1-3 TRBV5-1 CASGSGARRGSGNTIYF
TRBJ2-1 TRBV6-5 CASSLTSGPYNEQFF
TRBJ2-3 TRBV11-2 CASSLRTSGKSTDTQYF
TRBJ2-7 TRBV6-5 CASSYSLDRYEQYF
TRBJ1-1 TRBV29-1 CSVFTVNTEAFF
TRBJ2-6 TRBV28 CASSFQEPRGANVLTF
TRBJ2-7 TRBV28 CASRRTSGRSDEQYF
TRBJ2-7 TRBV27 CASSLGRAGEQYF
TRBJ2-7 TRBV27 CASSLGRYYEQYF
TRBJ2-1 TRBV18 CASSPPASGGIYNEQFF
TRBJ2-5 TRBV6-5 CASRGTGPETQYF
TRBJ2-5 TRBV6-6 CASSSYRGNGETQYF
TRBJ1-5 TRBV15 CATSRDRANQPQHF
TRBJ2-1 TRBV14 CASSHKGLVNNEQFF
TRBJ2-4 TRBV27 CASSSWTGRGIQYF
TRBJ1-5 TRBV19 CASSNGQPQHF